Listed below are T cell receptor beta chains from one sample, sequenced in a study of chemoradiotherapy in HPV16-positive cancers. The table came from immunoSEQ multiplex PCR; TCRdb's copy has only in-frame clones and leaves some out. Here the sample spans about 10,000 clones, 65% to 70% being singletons. This specimen was collected from a patient who underwent chemoradiotherapy. All receptors derive from a human donor with HPV-associated anogenital cancer. Each CDR3 is given with its conserved first and last residue. Each record gives: D gene, clone size, J gene, V gene, CDR3 DNA, CDR3 protein. A D gene is named only where the DNA matches it firmly. Size is stated for part of the rows, as once, few or many counts, or as a class when the clone is expanded.

>.|few|TRBJ1-4|TRBV28
TGTGCCAGCAGTCCGGGTTCTGGAGGGAATGAAAAACTGTTTTTT
CASSPGSGGNEKLFF
>.|.|TRBJ1-3|TRBV4-1
TGCGCCAGCAGCCAAGGGCGGGGGTCCTCTGGAAACACCATATATTTT
CASSQGRGSSGNTIYF
>TRBD2|.|TRBJ2-3|TRBV19
TGTGCCAGTAGTATAGCAGCGGGGGGCCGTGGAGATACGCAGTATTTT
CASSIAAGGRGDTQYF
>.|.|TRBJ2-2|TRBV11-2
TGTGCCAGCAGCTTAGAGCCAGTCACCGGGGAGCTGTTTTTT
CASSLEPVTGELFF
>TRBD2|once|TRBJ2-7|TRBV7-2
TGTGCCAGCAGCACCACTAGCGGGGGGGCCCGCGAGCAGTACTTC
CASSTTSGGAREQYF
>.|.|TRBJ2-1|TRBV30
TGTGCCTGGAGCCGGGACTGGATTTACAATGAGCAGTTCTTC
CAWSRDWIYNEQFF
>.|.|TRBJ2-7|TRBV5-1
TGCGCCAGCAGCTTGGCTGCTAGTGGCTACGAGCAGTACTTC
CASSLAASGYEQYF
>.|.|TRBJ1-2|TRBV28
TGTGCCAGCAGCTCCAGCGGACAGAGATATGGCTACACCTTC
CASSSSGQRYGYTF
>.|few|TRBJ2-5|TRBV15
TGTGCCACCAGGGGAGGAGGGACAGAACAAGAGACCCAGTACTTC
CATRGGGTEQETQYF
>TRBD1|.|TRBJ2-7|TRBV20-1
TGCAGTACCGGGACAGGGGGCGAGCAGTACTTC
CSTGTGGEQYF
>.|.|TRBJ1-4|TRBV5-1
TGCGCCAGTAGAGCTAATGAAAAACTGTTTTTT
CASRANEKLFF
>.|.|TRBJ2-3|TRBV10-3
TGTGCCATCAGTGAGTCTGACCATGGCACAGATACGCAGTATTTT
CAISESDHGTDTQYF
>.|.|TRBJ2-4|TRBV6-1
TGTGCCAGCAGTCAGCAAGAAAAGTCCATTCAGTACTTC
CASSQQEKSIQYF
>.|.|TRBJ1-3|TRBV5-6
TGTGCCAGCAGCTTGGGGGCAACTGGAAACACCATATATTTT
CASSLGATGNTIYF
>.|.|TRBJ2-7|TRBV20-1
TGCAGTGCCGACGGGTCGTTCGAGCAGTACTTC
CSADGSFEQYF
>.|.|TRBJ1-4|TRBV28
TGTGCCAGCAGACCAAGACGGGGGATTGGGGAAAAACTGTTTTTT
CASRPRRGIGEKLFF
>.|.|TRBJ2-7|TRBV14
TGTGCCAGCAGCCCCCGGCGAGGACCCGCCTACGAGCAGTACTTC
CASSPRRGPAYEQYF
>.|.|TRBJ2-7|TRBV4-2
TGTGCCAGCAGCCAAGATTTGAGTCTCGTTACCTACGAGCAGTACTTC
CASSQDLSLVTYEQYF
>.|.|TRBJ2-5|TRBV2
TGTGCCAGCAGTGTCGGGGGGCCCGCGGAGACCCAGTACTTC
CASSVGGPAETQYF
>.|.|TRBJ1-4|TRBV7-7
TGTGCTAGCAGCGCCGGACCCGGGCAAAAACTGTTTTTT
CASSAGPGQKLFF
>.|.|TRBJ1-5|TRBV29-1
TGCAGCGTTGAAGAGGGAGTTAATCAGCCCCAGCATTTT
CSVEEGVNQPQHF
>.|.|TRBJ2-3|TRBV7-6
TGTGCCAGCAGCCCGCATTCAGGGACCACAGATACGCAGTATTTT
CASSPHSGTTDTQYF
>.|medium-sized|TRBJ1-6|TRBV6-1
TGTGCCAGCAGTGGGGACGCGGGGAATTCACCCCTCCACTTT
CASSGDAGNSPLHF
>TRBD1|.|TRBJ2-4|TRBV7-2
TGTGCCAGCAGCGAACAATGGGACCGACAGGGTTTAAACATTCAGTACTTC
CASSEQWDRQGLNIQYF